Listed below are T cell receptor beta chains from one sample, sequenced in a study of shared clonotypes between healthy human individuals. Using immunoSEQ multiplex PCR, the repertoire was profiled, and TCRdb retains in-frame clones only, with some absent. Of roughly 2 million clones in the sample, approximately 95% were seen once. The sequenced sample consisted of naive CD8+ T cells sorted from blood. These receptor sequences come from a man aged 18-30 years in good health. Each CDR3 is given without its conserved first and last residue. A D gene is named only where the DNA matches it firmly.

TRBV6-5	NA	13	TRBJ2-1	ASSYSSSSYNEQF
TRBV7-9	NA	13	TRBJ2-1	ASSLVRGSYNEQF
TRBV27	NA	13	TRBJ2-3	ASSPITGYIDTQY
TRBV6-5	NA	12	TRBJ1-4	ASSYGQGTGKLF
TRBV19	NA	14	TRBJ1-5	ASSSGGGIGNQPQH
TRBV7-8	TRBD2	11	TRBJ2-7	ASSFGTTYEQY
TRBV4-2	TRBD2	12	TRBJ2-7	ASSEGLADYEQY
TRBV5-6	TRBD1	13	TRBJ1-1	ASSPLGQGDTEAF
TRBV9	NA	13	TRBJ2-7	ASSLFQGPPYEQY
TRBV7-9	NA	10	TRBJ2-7	ASSETEYEQY
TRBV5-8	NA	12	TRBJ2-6	ASSLPPGANVLT
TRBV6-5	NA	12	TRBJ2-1	ASSYAGQYNEQF
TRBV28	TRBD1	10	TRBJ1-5	AGQTGNQPQH
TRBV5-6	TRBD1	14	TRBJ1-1	ASSLARDRANTEAF
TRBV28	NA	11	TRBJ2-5	ASSRRGGETQY
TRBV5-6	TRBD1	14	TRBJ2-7	ASSLDGTGVGHEQY
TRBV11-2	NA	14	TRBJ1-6	ASSLALRQSNSPLH
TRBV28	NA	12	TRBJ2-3	ASSFTQREDTQY
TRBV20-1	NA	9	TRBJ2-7	SAPRGYEQY
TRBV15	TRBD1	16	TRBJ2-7	ATSSEGQGELDAYEQY
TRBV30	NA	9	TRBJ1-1	ASSPGTEAF
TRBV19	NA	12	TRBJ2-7	ASSLVGSTYEQY
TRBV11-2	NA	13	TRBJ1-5	ASSSPRPRNQPQH
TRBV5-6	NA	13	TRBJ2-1	ASSSRTNYYNEQF
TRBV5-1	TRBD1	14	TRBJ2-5	ASGADRGDSWETQY
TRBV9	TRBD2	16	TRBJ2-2	ASSPPGLAGAVTGELF
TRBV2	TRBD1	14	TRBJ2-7	ASSVYRDRASYEQY
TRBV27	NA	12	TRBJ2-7	ASSPIQETGEQY
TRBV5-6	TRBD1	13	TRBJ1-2	ASSFDTGVVGGYT
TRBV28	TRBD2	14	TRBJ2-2	ASSLTGTTNTGELF
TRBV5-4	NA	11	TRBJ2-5	ASRTGSRETQY
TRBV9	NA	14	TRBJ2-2	ASSLYGGSYTGELF
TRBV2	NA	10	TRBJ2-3	ASSEKPTGQY
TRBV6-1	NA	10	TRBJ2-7	AIYRDTYEQY
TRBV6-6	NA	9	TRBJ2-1	ASSPSNEQF
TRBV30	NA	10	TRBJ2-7	AWRATVYEQY
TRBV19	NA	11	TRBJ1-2	ASSVTENYGYT
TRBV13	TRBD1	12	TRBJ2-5	ASSRRDSRETQY
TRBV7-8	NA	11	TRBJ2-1	ASSYTGFNEQF
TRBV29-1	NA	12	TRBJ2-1	SVEWTDVYNEQF
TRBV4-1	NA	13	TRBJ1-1	ASSQEAGLDTEAF
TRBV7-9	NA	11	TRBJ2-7	ASSLVADYEQY
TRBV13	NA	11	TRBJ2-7	ASSLGVSYEQY
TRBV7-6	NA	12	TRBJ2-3	ASSLKAGTDTQY
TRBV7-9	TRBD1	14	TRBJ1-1	ASSPPPGQGGTEAF
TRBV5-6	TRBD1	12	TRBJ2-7	ASSLGDSSYEQY
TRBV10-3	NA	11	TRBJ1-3	AIPGNDGNTIY
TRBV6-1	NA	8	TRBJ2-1	ASRDNEQF
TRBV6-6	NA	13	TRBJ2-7	ASSYLGQYPYEQY
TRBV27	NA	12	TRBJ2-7	ASGTRGPIYEQY
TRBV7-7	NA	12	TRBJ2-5	ASSLEAGQETQY
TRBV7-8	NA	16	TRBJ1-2	ASTYRAHGRDANYGYT
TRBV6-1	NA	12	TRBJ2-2	ASSGSPGTGELF
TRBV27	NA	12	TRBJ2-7	ASSLSPIWDEQY
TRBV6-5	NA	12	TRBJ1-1	ASSYVAANTEAF
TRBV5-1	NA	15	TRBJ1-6	ASSLEALASYNSPLH
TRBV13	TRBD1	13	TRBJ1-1	ASSPGQGLNTEAF